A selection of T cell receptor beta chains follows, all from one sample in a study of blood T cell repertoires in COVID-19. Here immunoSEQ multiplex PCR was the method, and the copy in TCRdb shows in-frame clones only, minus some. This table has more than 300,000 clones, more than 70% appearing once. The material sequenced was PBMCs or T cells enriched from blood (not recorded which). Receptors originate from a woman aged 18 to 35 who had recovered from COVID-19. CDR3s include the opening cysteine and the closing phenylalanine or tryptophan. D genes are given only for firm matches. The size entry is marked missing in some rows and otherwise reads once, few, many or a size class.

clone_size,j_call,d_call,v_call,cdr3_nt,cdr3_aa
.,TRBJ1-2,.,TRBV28,TGTGCCAGCAGTCCCTACAGGGCTCCCGGCTACACCTTC,CASSPYRAPGYTF
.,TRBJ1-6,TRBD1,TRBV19,TGTGCCAGTAGTGTCATTGGACAGGGAAATTCACCCCTCCACTTT,CASSVIGQGNSPLHF
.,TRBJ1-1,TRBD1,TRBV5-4,TGTGCCAGCAGCGCGGACAGGGGGGGGGATATGAACACTGAAGCTTTCTTT,CASSADRGGDMNTEAFF
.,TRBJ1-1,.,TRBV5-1,TGCGCCAGCAGCTTCAGCAGGTTGGACACTGAAGCTTTCTTT,CASSFSRLDTEAFF
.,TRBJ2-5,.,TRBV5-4,TGTGCCAGCAGCTTGCGGGACCAAGAGACCCAGTACTTC,CASSLRDQETQYF
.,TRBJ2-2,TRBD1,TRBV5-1,TGCGCCAGCAGCTTTCAGACAGGGGGTCACACCGGGGAGCTGTTTTTT,CASSFQTGGHTGELFF
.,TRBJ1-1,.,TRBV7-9,TGTGCCATTCGGGGGTCCACTGAAGCTTTCTTT,CAIRGSTEAFF
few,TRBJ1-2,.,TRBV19,TGTGCCAGTAGTACCGAACAGCTCTATGGCTACACCTTC,CASSTEQLYGYTF
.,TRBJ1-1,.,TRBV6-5,TGTGCCAGCCCGGGGGGCGAGAGGGACACTGAAGCTTTCTTT,CASPGGERDTEAFF
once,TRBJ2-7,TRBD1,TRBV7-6,TGTGCCAGCAGTTCCGGCCGGGACAGCTTTCGGCAGTACTTC,CASSSGRDSFRQYF
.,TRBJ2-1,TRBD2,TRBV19,TGTGCCGGATCTGCCCGGGGGGATAAGAATGAGCAGTTCTTC,CAGSARGDKNEQFF
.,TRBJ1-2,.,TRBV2,TGTGCCAGCAGGATACAGGCCGCTAGGGGCTACACCTTC,CASRIQAARGYTF
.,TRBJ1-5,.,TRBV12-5,TGTGCTAGTGGTTTTGGGGGCGATCAGCCCCAGCATTTT,CASGFGGDQPQHF
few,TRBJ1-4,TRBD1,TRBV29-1,TGCAGCGGCAAGGGACAGGGTACAGAAAAACTGTTTTTT,CSGKGQGTEKLFF
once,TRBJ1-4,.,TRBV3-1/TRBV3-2,TGTGCCAGCAGCCTCCTTTGGGGGCGCGGTAATGAAAAACTGTTTTTT,CASSLLWGRGNEKLFF
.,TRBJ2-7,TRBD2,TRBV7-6,TGTGCCAGCAGCCCGTCTTGGGCTAGCGGGGGGGACGAGCAGTACTTC,CASSPSWASGGDEQYF
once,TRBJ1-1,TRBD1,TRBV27,TGTGCCAGCAGTTTAACAGGGGGCAAAACTGAAGCTTTCTTT,CASSLTGGKTEAFF
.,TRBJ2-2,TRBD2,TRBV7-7,TGTGCTAGCAGTTCCCTCCAGCGGGGGGTGGACACCGGGGAGCTGTTTTTT,CASSSLQRGVDTGELFF
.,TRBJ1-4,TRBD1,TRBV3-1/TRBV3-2,TGTGCCAGCAGCCAGATGGACAGGGGAGGAGAAAAACTGTTTTTT,CASSQMDRGGEKLFF
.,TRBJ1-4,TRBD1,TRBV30,TGTGCCTCCACCACAGGGGGGGATGAAAAACTGTTTTTT,CASTTGGDEKLFF
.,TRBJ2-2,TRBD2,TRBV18,TGTGCCAGCTCACCGGGACTAGCGGGGGAGGTCGAGCTGTTTTTT,CASSPGLAGEVELFF
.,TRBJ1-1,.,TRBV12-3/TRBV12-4,TGTGCCAGCACGTGGACAGTGAACACTGAAGCTTTCTTT,CASTWTVNTEAFF
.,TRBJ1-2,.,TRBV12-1,TGTGCCAGCAGTCGGGGGTCCGGGCCCCTGAGGGGCTACACCTTC,CASSRGSGPLRGYTF
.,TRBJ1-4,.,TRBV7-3,TGTGCCAGCAGCTTATACAGGTTCCAACCTGAAAAACTGTTTTTT,CASSLYRFQPEKLFF
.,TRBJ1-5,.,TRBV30,TGTGCCTGGAGGCGACAGCCTAATCAGCCCCAGCATTTT,CAWRRQPNQPQHF
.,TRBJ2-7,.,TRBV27,TGTGCCAGCAGTTTAGCCGGACTTTCCTCCTACGAGCAGTACTTC,CASSLAGLSSYEQYF
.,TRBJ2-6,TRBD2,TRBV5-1,TGCGCCAGCAGCTTAGATACCGGGACTAGCTATGGGGCCAACGTCCTGACTTTC,CASSLDTGTSYGANVLTF
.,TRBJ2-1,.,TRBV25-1,TGTGCCAGCAGTGAAAAAGAAACAGGGAACAATGAGCAGTTCTTC,CASSEKETGNNEQFF
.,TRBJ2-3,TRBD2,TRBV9,TGTGCCAGCAGCGTAGAGGACTGGACTAGCGGGGGGGCCTTAGATACGCAGTATTTT,CASSVEDWTSGGALDTQYF
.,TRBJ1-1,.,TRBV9,TGTGCCAGCAGCGTAGAGCCCTTGAACACTGAAGCTTTCTTT,CASSVEPLNTEAFF
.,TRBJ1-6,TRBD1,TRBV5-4,TGTGCCAGCAGCTTGGGGGGGACAGGGGGAAATTCACCCCTCCACTTT,CASSLGGTGGNSPLHF
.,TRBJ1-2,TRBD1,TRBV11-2,TGTGCCAGCAGCGGATGGGACAGGGGTAACTATGGCTACACCTTC,CASSGWDRGNYGYTF
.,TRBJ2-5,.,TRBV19,TGTGCCAGTAGTATAGACAGGGGTCGAGAGACCCAGTACTTC,CASSIDRGRETQYF
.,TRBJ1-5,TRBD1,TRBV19,TGTGCCAGTAGTACGATGGGACAGGGACGCAATCAGCCCCAGCATTTT,CASSTMGQGRNQPQHF
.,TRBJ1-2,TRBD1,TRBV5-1,TGCGCCAGCAGCTTGATGGGGGCCGGGACAGGGCAATCGCTGGGCGGCTACACCTTC,CASSLMGAGTGQSLGGYTF
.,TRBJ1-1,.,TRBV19,TGTGCCAGTACCACCGACAGGATTAACACTGAAGCTTTCTTT,CASTTDRINTEAFF
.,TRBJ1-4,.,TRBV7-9,TGTGCCAGCGGGGCCGCAAAACTGTTTTTT,CASGAAKLFF
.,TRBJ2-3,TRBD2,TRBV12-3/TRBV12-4,TGTGCCAGCAGTACCCTTCTAGCGGGGGAGCAGTATTTT,CASSTLLAGEQYF
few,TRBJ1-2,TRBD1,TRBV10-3,TGTGCCATCAGTGAGTCGGGACAGGGACTGACAAACTATGGCTACACCTTC,CAISESGQGLTNYGYTF
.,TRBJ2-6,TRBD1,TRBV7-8,TGTGCCAGCAGCTTAGGGGGACAGGGGGCCTTCTCTGGGGCCAACGTCCTGACTTTC,CASSLGGQGAFSGANVLTF
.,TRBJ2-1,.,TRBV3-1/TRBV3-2,TGTGCCAGCAGCCAAATTTTGGCTTTGGGCCGGACTAAGCAGTTCTTC,CASSQILALGRTKQFF
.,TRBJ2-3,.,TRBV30,TGTGCCTGGAGTGGGTTAGCGGTCCACACAGATACGCAGTATTTT,CAWSGLAVHTDTQYF
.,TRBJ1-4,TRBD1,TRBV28,TGTGCCAGCAGTCGGGACAGGGGGAATGAAAAACTGTTTTTT,CASSRDRGNEKLFF
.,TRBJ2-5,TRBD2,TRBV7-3,TGTGCCAGCAGCCGCGGACTAGCGGAACAAGAGACCCAGTACTTC,CASSRGLAEQETQYF
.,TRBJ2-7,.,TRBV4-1,TGCGCCAGCAGCTTCGAAGGGGCAGGTTCCTACGAGCAGTACTTC,CASSFEGAGSYEQYF
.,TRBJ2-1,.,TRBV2,TGTGCCAGCAGCGCCCAGATCATTGAGCAGTTCTTC,CASSAQIIEQFF
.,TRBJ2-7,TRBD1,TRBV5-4,TGTGCCAGCAGCCTGGGACAGGGAGGCGAGCAGTACTTC,CASSLGQGGEQYF
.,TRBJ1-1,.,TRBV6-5,TGTGCCAGCAGTTACAGACAGGTCATGAACACTGAAGCTTTCTTT,CASSYRQVMNTEAFF